This T cell receptor (beta chain) was identified in a study of T-cell reconstitution after alpha-beta-depleted transplantation in children. During its preparation, the TCRbeta library received unique molecular identifiers. TCRdb reprocessed the PCR reads via MiXCR and lists one record per CDR3 protein. The repertoire holds fewer than 700,000 distinct CDR3 sequences, 10% to 15% seen once, with around 2% in the top ten. This clonotype was recorded at least ten times. The target antigen is unknown. Notes on the study in general: Several hundred expanded graft clones reportedly were the source of alpha-beta T cells about two months after transplant.

The TCR sequence derives from a male patient between 10 and 17 years old who had a stem cell transplant for acute myeloid leukemia, so the T cells may come from the graft donor. The input for sequencing was PBMCs, mostly from graft donor cells, taken 360 days after TCRalphabeta/CD19-depleted stem cell transplant.

CDR3 in amino acids: CSARDRQFFSNQPQHF. CDR3 coding DNA: TGCAGTGCTAGAGATCGGCAGTTCTTTAGCAATCAGCCCCAGCATTTT. This rearrangement joins TRBV20-1 to TRBJ1-5; no clear D. The V gene's germline CDR1 is DFQATT and CDR2 SNEGSKA (reference sequence). Trimming took off 0 bases at V and 0 bases at J, with 12 bases between the two ends. This CDR3 comprises 16 residues.